This T cell receptor beta chain originates from a study of blood T cell repertoires in COVID-19. Profiling relied on immunoSEQ multiplex PCR, and the TCRdb table lists in-frame clones only, not all of them. The table lists 150,000 to 200,000 clones, about nine tenths of them singletons, with about 1.6% in the top ten. The CDR3 length is 16 residues. Per the germline V gene, CDR1 is SGHAT and CDR2 is FQNNGV. The V gene lost 0 bases and the J gene lost 2 bases, with 13 bases spanning the gap. The sequenced sample was peripheral blood. This TCR was recovered from a woman between 45 and 60 years old with acute or convalescent COVID-19. The chain is built from TRBV11-2 and TRBJ1-2, with D perhaps matching TRBD1 (5 bases). For the CDR3, the DNA is TGTGCCAGCAGCTTAGAAGGGGCGAAAGTGAACTATGGCTACACCTTC. Its protein product is CASSLEGAKVNYGYTF. Full variable domain (missing parts from reference TRBV11-2 and TRBJ1-2): EAGVAQSPRYKIIEKRQSVAFWCNPISGHATLYWYQQILGQGPKLLIQFQNNGVVDDSQLPKDRFSAERLKGVDSTLKIQPAKLEDSAVYLCASSLEGAKVNYGYTFGSGTRLTVV.